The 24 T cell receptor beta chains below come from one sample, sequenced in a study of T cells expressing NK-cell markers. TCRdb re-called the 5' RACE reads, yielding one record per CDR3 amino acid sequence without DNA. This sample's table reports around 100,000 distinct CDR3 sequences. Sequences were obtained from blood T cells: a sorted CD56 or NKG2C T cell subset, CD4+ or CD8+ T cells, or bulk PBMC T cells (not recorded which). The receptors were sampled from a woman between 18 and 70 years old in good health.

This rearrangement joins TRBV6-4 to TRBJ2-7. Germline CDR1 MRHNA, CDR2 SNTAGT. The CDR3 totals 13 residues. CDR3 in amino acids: CASSDGPTYEQYF.

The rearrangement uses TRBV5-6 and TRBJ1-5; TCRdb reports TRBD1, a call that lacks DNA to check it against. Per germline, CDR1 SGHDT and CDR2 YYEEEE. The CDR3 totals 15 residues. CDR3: CASSFYRTDHQPQHF.

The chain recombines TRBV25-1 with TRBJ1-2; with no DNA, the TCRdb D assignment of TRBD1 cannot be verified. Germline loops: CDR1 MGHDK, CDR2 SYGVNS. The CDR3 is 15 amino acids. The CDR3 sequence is CASSEGQGENYGYTF.

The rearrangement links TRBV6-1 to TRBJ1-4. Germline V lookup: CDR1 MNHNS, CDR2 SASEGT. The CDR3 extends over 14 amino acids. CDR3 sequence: CASSDRAFSEKLFF.

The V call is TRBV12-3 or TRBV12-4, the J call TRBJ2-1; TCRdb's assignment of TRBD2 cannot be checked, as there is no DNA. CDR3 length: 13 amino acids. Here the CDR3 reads CASSPGLGNEQFF.

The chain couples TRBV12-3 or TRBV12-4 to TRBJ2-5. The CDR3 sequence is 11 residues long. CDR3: CASSFKETQYF.

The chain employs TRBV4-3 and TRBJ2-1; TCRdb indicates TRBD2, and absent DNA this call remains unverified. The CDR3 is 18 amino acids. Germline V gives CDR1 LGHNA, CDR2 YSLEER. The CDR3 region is CASSQEGVQLAGYNEQFF.

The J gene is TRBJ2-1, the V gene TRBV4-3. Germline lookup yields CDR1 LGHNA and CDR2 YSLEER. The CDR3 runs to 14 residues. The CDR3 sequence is CASSETSSYNEQFF.

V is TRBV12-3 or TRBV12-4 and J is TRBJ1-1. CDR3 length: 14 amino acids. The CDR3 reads CASSLEARDTEAFF.

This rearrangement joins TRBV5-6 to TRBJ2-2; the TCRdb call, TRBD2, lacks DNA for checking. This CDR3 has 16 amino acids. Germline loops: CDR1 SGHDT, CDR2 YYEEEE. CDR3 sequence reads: CASSFELAGDTGELFF. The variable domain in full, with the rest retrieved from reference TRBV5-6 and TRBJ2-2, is DAGVTQSPTHLIKTRGQQVTLRCSPKSGHDTVSWYQQALGQGPQFIFQYYEEEERQRGNFPDRFSGHQFPNYSSELNVNALLLGDSALYLCASSFELAGDTGELFFGEGSRLTVL.

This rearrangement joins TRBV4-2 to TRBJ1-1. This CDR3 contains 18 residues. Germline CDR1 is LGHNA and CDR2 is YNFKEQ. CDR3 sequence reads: CASSQDDSHAAGNTEAFF.

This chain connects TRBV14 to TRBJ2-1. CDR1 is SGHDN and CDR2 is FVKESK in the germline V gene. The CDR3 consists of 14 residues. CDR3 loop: CASSPHRSYNEQFF.

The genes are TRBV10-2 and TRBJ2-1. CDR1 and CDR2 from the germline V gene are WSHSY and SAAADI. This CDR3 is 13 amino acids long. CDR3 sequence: CASRDTSYNEQFF.

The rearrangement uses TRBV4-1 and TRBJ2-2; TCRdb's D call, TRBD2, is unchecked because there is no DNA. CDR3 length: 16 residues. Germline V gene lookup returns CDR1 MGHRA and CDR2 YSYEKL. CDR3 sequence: CASSQDGPSGTGELFF.

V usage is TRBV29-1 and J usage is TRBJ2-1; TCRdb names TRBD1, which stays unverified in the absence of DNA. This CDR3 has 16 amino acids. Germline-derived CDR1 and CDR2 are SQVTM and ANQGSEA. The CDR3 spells CSVAPPDRATYNEQFF.

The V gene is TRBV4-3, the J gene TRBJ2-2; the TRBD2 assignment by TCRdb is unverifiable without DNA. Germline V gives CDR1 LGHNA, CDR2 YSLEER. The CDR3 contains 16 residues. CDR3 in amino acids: CASSPGGGSSTGELFF.

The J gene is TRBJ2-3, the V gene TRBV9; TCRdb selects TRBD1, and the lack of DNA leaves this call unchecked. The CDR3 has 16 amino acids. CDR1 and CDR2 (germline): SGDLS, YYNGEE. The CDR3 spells CASSPHIGQGTDTQYF.

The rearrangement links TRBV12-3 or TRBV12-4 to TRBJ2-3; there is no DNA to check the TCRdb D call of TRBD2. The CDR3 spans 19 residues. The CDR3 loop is CASSPTGPYEPTSTDTQYF.

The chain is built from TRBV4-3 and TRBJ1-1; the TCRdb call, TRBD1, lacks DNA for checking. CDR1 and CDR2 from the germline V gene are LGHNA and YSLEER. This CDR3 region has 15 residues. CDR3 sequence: CASSHRQGMNTEAFF.

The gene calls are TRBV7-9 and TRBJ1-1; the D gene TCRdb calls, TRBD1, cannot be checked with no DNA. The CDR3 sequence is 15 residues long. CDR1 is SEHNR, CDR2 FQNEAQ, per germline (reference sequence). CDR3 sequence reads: CASSLDKGVNTEAFF. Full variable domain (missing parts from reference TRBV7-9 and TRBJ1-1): DTGVSQNPRHKITKRGQNVTFRCDPISEHNRLYWYRQTLGQGPEFLTYFQNEAQLEKSRLLSDRFSAERPKGSFSTLEIQRTEQGDSAMYLCASSLDKGVNTEAFFGQGTRLTVV.

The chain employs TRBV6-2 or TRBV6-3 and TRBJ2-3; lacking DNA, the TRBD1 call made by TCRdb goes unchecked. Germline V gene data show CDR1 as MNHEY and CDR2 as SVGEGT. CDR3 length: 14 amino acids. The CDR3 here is CASTEKGEPDTQYF.

The CDR3 sequence is CASSQEIAGGRTGELFF. This sequence joins TRBV3-1 and TRBJ2-2; TCRdb's D gene call, TRBD2, goes unchecked for lack of DNA. This CDR3 is 17 amino acids long. Germline CDR1 reads LGHDT; CDR2 reads YNNKEL (reference sequence).

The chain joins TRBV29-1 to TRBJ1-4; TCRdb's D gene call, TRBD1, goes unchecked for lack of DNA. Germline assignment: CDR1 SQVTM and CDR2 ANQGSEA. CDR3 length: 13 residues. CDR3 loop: CSVVGDDGEKLFF.

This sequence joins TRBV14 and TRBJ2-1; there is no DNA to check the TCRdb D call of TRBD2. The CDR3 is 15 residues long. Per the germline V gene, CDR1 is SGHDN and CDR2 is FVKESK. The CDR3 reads CASSQGTAGYNEQFF.